The 7 T cell receptor beta chains in this list originate from one sample, sequenced in a study of beta chain features in type 1 diabetes. The entirety of the isolated RNA underwent reverse transcription, so expressed TCRB transcripts were sequenced. Method: immunoSEQ multiplex PCR; TCRdb's copy keeps in-frame clones and lacks some. This table has 250,000 to 350,000 clones, 14% appearing once. The sequencing sample was made of central memory CD4+ T cells from blood. The origin of the receptors is a man younger than 40 in good health.

The CDR3 DNA sequence: TGCAGTGCACTACGACAGTACGAGCAGTACTTC. It yields the protein CSALRQYEQYF. This rearrangement joins TRBV20-1 to TRBJ2-7; maybe TRBD1 (5 bases). The V gene's germline CDR1 is DFQATT and CDR2 SNEGSKA (reference sequence). The CDR3 contains 11 residues. V was shortened by 6 bases and J by 4 bases, with 10 bases between the two germline ends.

This clone was observed a few times. The V call is TRBV5-1, the J call TRBJ2-5; 7 bases line up with TRBD1. This CDR3 is built from 14 residues. V lost 4 bases, J lost 7 bases, and 10 bases stayed unmatched. Germline lookup yields CDR1 SGHRS and CDR2 YFSETQ. The CDR3 region is CASSPGTAEGTQYF. In DNA form, the CDR3 reads TGCGCCAGCAGCCCAGGGACAGCCGAAGGGACCCAGTACTTC.

J is TRBJ2-1 and V is TRBV4-3; the D is unclear. Germline lookup yields CDR1 LGHNA and CDR2 YSLEER. Trimming removed 0 bases at V and 4 bases at J, with 13 bases between. The CDR3 has 16 amino acids. The DNA for the CDR3 is TGCGCCAGCAGCCAAGATTGGGGTTCCGCTTACAATGAGCAGTTCTTC. Translation: CASSQDWGSAYNEQFF.

The V and J genes are TRBV25-1 and TRBJ1-1, with D tentatively TRBD1 (5 bases). There are 17 residues in the CDR3. V was cut by 1 base and J by 5 bases, with 20 bases left in between. CDR1 and CDR2 from the germline V gene are MGHDK and SYGVNS. CDR3 protein: CASSEWGRGSGRTEAFF. CDR3 bases: TGTGCCAGCAGTGAATGGGGTAGGGGTTCGGGTAGGACTGAAGCTTTCTTT. The full variable domain, completed using reference TRBV25-1 and TRBJ1-1, is EADIYQTPRYLVIGTGKKITLECSQTMGHDKMYWYQQDPGMELHLIHYSYGVNSTEKGDLSSESTVSRIRTEHFPLTLESARPSHTSQYLCASSEWGRGSGRTEAFFGQGTRLTVV.

V usage is TRBV11-3 and J usage is TRBJ2-2; D unresolved. The CDR3 is 14 amino acids. CDR1 is SGHNT and CDR2 is YENEEA in the germline V gene. V was trimmed by 2 bases and J by 1 base, leaving 5 bases between them. The CDR3 coding sequence is TGTGCCAGCAGCTTAATAAGGAACACCGGGGAGCTGTTTTTT. This encodes CASSLIRNTGELFF.

This clone came up a few times. The CDR3, as DNA: TGTGCCCTCGCAGGGGGGCAGATAGCTTTCTTT. This translates into CALAGGQIAFF. J is TRBJ1-1 and V is TRBV30; 7 bases fit TRBD1. The CDR3 extends over 11 amino acids. Germline assignment: CDR1 GTSNPN and CDR2 SVGIG (reference sequence). Germline trimming cut 8 bases from V and 10 bases from J; bases unmatched to any gene: 10.

This clone qualifies as medium-sized (0.01 to 0.1%). The chain carries TRBV10-3 and TRBJ1-3; D is ambiguous. The germline V gene has CDR1 ENHRY and CDR2 SYGVKD. V was clipped by 8 bases and J by 3 bases, with 14 bases between them. The CDR3 has 14 residues. The chain's CDR3 is CAIDLRGDGNTIYF. The CDR3 DNA follows: TGTGCCATCGATCTGCGGGGAGATGGAAACACCATATATTTT.